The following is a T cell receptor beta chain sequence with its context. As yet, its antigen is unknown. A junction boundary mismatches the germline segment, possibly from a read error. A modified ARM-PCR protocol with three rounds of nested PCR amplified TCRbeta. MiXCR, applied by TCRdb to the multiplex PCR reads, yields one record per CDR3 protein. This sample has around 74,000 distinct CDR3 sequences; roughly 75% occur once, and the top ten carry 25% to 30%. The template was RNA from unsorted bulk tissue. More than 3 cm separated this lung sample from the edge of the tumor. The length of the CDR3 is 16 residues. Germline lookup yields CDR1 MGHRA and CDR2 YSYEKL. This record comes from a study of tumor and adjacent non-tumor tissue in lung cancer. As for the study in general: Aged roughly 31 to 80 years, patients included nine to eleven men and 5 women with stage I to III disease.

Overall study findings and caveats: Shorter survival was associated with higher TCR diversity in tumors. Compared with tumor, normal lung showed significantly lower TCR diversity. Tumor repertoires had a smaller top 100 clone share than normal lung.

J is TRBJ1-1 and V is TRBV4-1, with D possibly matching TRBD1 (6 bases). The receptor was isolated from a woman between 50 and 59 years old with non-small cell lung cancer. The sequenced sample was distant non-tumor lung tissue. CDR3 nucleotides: TGCGCCAGCAGTCAAGATGGATACAGGGCGAACACTGAAGCTTTCTTT. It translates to CASSQDGYRANTEAFF.